This T cell receptor (beta chain) was sequenced during a study of blood T cell repertoires in COVID-19. V was trimmed by 5 bases and J by 7 bases, leaving 9 bases between them. This CDR3 contains 11 residues. CDR1 DFQATT and CDR2 SNEGSKA come from the germline V gene (reference sequence). Assay: immunoSEQ multiplex PCR; the TCRdb copy retains only in-frame clones and omits some. The data contain some 70,000 clones, nearly 90% of them singletons. The material sequenced was peripheral blood. The chain combines TRBV20-1 with TRBJ2-1; D is perhaps TRBD1 (5 bases). The TCR comes from a man in his fifties with acute or convalescent COVID-19. CDR3 amino acids: CSARRGNEQFF. CDR3 sequence (DNA): TGCAGTGCTCGAAGGGGAAATGAGCAGTTCTTC.